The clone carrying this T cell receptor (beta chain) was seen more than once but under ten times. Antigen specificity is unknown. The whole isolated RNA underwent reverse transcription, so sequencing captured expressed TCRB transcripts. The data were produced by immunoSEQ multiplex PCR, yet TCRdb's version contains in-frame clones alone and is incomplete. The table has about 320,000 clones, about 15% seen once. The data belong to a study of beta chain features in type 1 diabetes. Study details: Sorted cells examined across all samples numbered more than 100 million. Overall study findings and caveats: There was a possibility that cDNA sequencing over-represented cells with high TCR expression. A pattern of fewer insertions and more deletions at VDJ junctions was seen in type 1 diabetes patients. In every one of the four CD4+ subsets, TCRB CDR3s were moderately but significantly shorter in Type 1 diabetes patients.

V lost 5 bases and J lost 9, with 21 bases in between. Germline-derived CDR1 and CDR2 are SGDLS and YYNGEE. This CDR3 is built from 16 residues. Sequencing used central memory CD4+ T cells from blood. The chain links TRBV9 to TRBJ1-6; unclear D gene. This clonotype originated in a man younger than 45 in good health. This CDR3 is CASSEQTNPDLSPLHF. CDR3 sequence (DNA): TGTGCCAGCAGTGAGCAGACAAATCCAGATCTTTCACCCCTCCACTTT.